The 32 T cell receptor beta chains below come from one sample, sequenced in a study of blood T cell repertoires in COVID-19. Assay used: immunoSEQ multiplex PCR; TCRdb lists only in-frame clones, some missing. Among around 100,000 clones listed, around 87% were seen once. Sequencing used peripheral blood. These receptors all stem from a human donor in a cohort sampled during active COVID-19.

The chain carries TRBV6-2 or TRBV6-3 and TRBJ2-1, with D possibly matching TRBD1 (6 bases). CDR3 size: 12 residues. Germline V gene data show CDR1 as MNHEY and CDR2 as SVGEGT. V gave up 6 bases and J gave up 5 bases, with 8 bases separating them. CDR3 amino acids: CASSRDNNEQFF. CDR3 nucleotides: TGTGCCAGCAGCCGGGACAACAATGAGCAGTTCTTC.

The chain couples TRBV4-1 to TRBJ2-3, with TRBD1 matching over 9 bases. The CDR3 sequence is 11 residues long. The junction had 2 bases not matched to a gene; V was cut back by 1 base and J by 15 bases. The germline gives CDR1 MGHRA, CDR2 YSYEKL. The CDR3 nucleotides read TGCGCCAGCAGCCAAGGGGACAGGGTCTATTTT. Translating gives CASSQGDRVYF.

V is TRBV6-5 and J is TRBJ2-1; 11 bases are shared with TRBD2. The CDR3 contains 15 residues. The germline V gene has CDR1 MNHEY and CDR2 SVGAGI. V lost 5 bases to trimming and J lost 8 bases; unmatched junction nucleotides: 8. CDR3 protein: CASSITSGSLYEQFF. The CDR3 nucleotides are TGTGCCAGCAGTATAACTAGCGGGAGTCTCTATGAGCAGTTCTTC.

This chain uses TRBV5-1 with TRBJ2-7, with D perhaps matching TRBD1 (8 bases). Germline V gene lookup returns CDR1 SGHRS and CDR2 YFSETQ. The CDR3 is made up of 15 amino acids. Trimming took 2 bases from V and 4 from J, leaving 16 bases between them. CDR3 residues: CASSFGQGGIYEQYF. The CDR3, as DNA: TGCGCCAGCAGCTTCGGACAGGGAGGGATTTACGAGCAGTACTTC.

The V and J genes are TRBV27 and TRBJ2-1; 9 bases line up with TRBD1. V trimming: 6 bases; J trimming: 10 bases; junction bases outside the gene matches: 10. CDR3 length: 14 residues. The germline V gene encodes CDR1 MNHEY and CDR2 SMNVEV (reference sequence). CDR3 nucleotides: TGTGCCAGCAGACGGACAGGGGCGGTAAGGGAGCAGTTCTTC. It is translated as CASRRTGAVREQFF.

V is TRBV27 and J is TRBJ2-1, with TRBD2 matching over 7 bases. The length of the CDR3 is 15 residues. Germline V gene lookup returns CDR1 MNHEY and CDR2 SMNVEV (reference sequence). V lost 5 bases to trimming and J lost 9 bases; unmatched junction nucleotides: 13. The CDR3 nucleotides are TGTGCCAGCAGTATTATCCGGGACTATGTTAGTGAGCAGTTCTTC. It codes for CASSIIRDYVSEQFF.

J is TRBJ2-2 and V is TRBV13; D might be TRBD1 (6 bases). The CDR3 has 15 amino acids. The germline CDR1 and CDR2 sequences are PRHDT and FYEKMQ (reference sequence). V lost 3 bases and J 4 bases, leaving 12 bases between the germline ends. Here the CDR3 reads CASSFSRTVTGELFF. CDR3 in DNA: TGTGCCAGCAGCTTTTCCCGGACAGTCACCGGGGAGCTGTTTTTT.

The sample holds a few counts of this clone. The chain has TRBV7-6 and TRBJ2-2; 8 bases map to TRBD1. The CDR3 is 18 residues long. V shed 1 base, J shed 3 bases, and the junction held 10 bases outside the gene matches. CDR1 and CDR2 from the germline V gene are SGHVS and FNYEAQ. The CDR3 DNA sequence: TGTGCCAGCAGCTTAGGGGCAGGGGGCGCCGGGGACACCGGGGAGCTGTTTTTT. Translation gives CASSLGAGGAGDTGELFF.

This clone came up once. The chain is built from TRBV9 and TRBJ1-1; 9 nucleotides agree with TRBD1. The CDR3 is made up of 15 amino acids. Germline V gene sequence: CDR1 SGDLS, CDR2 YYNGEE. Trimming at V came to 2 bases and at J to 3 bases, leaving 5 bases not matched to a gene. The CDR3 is CASSVAQGAYTEAFF. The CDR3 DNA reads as TGTGCCAGCAGCGTGGCACAGGGGGCCTACACTGAAGCTTTCTTT.

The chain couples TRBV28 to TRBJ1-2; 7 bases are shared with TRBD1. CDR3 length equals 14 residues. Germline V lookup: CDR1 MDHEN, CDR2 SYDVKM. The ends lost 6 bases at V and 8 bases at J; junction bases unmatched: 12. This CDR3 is CASSPVHRGLGYTF. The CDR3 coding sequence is TGTGCCAGCAGCCCAGTGCACAGGGGTTTAGGCTACACCTTC.

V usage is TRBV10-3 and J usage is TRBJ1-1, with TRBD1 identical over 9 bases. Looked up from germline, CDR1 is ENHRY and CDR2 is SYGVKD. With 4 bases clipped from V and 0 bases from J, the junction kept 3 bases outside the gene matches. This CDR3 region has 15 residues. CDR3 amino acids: CAISGRTGVNTEAFF. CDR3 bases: TGTGCCATCAGTGGTAGGACAGGGGTGAACACTGAAGCTTTCTTT.

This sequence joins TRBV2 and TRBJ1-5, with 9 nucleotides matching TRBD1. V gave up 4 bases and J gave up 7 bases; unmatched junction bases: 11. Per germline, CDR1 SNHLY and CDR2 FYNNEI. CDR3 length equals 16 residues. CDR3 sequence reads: CASSALPTGGGQPQHF. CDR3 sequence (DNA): TGTGCCAGCAGTGCCCTTCCGACAGGGGGAGGGCAGCCCCAGCATTTT.

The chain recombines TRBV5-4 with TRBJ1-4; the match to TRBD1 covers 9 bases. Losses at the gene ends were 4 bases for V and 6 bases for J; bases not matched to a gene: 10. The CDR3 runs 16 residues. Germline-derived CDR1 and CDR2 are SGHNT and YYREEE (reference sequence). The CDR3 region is CASSRGTGGFYEKLFF. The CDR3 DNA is TGTGCCAGCAGCCGGGGTACAGGGGGCTTTTATGAAAAACTGTTTTTT.

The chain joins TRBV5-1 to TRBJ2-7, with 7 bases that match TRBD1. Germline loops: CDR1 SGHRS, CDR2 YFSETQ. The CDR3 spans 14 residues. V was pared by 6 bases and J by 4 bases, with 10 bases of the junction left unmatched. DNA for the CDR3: TGCGCCAGCAAGAGGGAAGGGGGCGCATACGAGCAGTACTTC. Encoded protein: CASKREGGAYEQYF.

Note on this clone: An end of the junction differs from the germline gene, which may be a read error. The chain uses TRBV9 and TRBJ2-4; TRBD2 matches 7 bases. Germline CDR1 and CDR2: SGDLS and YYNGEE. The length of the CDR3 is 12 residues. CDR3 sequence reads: CASSGREGLSAF. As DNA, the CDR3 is TGTGCCAGCAGCGGGAGGGAGGGGTTATCAGCCTTC.

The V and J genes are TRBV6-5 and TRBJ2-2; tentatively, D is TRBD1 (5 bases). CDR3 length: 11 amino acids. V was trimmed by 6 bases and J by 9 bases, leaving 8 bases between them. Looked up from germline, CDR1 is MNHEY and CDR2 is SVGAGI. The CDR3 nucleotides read TGTGCCAGCAGGCGACAGTGGGAGCTGTTTTTT. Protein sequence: CASRRQWELFF.

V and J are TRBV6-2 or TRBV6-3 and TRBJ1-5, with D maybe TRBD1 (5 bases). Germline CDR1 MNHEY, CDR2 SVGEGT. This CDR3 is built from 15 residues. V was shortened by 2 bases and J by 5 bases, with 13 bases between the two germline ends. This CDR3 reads CASSYAPVGHQPQHF. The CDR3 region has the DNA TGTGCCAGCAGTTACGCCCCAGTGGGGCATCAGCCCCAGCATTTT.

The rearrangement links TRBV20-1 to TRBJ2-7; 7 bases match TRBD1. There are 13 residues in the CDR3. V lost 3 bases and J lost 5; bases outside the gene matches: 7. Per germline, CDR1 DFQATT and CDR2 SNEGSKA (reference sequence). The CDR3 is CSASAGGLNEQYF. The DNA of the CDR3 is TGCAGTGCTAGTGCAGGGGGTCTGAACGAGCAGTACTTC.

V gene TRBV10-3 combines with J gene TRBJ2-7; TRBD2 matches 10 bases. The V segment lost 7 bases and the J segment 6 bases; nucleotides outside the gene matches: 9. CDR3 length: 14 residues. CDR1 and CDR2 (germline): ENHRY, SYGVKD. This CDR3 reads CAITELAGVGEQYF. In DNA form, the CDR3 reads TGTGCCATCACAGAGCTAGCGGGAGTCGGCGAGCAGTACTTC.

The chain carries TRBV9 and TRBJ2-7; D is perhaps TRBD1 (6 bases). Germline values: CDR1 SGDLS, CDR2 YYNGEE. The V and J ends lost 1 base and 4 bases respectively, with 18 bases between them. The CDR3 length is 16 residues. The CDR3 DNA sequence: TGTGCCAGCAGCGTAAATCCAGGGGCCTCTTTTTACGAGCAGTACTTC. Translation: CASSVNPGASFYEQYF.

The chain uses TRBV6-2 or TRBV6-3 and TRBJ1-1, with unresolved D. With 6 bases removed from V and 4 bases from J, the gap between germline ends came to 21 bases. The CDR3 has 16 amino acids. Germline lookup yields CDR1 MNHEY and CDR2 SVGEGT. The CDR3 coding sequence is TGTGCCAGCAGCCCTTCGGGGTCCGTCGTGGGCACTGAAGCTTTCTTT. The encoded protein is CASSPSGSVVGTEAFF.

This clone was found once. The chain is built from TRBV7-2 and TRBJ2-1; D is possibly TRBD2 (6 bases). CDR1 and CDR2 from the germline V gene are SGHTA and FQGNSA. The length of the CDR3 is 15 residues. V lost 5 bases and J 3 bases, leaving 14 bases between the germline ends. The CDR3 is CASSREWAVYNEQFF. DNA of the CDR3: TGTGCCAGCAGCCGGGAGTGGGCCGTCTACAATGAGCAGTTCTTC. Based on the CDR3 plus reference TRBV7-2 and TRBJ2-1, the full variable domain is GAGVSQSPSNKVTEKGKDVELRCDPISGHTALYWYRQSLGQGLEFLIYFQGNSAPDKSGLPSDRFSAERTGGSVSTLTIQRTQQEDSAVYLCASSREWAVYNEQFFGPGTRLTVL.

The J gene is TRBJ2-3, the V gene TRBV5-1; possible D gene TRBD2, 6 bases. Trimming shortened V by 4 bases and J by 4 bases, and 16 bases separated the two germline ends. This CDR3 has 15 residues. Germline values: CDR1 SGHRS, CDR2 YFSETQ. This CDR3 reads CASSGDSMGADTQYF. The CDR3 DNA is TGCGCCAGCAGCGGGGACTCCATGGGCGCAGATACGCAGTATTTT.

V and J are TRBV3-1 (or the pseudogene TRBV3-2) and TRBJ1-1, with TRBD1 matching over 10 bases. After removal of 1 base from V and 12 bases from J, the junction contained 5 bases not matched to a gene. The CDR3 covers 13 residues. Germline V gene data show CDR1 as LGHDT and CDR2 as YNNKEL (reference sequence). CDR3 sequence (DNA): TGTGCCAGCAGCCAAGGGGACAGGGGTACGACTTTCTTT. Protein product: CASSQGDRGTTFF.

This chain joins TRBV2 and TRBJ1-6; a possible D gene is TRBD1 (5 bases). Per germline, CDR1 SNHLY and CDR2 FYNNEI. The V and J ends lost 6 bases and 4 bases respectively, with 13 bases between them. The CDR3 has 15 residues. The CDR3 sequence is CASRAGPGYNSPLHF. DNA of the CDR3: TGTGCCAGCAGGGCCGGCCCAGGGTATAATTCACCCCTCCACTTT.

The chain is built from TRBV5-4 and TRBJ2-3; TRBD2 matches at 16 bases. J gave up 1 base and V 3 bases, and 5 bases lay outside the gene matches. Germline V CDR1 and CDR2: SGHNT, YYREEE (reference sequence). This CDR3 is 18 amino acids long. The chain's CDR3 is CASSSGTSGRGGTDTQYF. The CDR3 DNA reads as TGTGCCAGCAGCTCCGGGACTAGCGGGAGGGGCGGCACAGATACGCAGTATTTT.

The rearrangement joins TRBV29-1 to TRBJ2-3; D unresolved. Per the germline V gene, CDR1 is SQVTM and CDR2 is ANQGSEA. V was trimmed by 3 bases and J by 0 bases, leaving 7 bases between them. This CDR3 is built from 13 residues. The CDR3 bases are TGCAGCGTTGAGTCACAGAGCACAGATACGCAGTATTTT. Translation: CSVESQSTDTQYF.

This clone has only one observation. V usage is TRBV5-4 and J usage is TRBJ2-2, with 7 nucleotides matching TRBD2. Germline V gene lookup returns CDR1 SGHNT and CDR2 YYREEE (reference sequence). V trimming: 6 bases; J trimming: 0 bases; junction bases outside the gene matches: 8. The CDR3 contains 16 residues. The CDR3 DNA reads TGTGCCAGCACCTTCGGGGGGTCTGCGAACACCGGGGAGCTGTTTTTT. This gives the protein CASTFGGSANTGELFF.

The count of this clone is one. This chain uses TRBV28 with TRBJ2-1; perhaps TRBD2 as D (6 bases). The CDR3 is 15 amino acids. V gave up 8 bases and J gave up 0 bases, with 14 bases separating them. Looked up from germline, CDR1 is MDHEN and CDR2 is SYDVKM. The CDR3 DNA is TGTGCCAGCCGCGGGACCTCGAGCTCCTACAATGAGCAGTTCTTC. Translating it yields CASRGTSSSYNEQFF.

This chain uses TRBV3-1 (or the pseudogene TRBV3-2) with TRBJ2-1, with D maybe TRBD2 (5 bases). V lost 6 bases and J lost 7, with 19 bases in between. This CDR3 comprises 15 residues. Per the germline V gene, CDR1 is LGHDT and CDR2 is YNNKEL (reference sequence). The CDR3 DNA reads TGTGCCAGCAGTCCCGACCCCGGGGAGTTAAATGAGCAGTTCTTC. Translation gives CASSPDPGELNEQFF.

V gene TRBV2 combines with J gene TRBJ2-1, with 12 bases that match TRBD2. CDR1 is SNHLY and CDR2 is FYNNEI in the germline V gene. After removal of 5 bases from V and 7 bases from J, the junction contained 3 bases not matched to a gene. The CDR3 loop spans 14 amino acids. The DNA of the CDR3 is TGTGCCAGCAGTCGGCTAGCGGGAGGGAATGAGCAGTTCTTC. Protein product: CASSRLAGGNEQFF.

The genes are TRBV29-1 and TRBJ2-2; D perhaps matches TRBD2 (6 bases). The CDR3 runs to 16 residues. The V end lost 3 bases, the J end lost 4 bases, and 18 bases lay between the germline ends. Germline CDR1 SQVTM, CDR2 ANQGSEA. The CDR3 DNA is TGCAGCGTTGAGGGGAATCGGGGGATCGGCACCGGGGAGCTGTTTTTT. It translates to CSVEGNRGIGTGELFF.